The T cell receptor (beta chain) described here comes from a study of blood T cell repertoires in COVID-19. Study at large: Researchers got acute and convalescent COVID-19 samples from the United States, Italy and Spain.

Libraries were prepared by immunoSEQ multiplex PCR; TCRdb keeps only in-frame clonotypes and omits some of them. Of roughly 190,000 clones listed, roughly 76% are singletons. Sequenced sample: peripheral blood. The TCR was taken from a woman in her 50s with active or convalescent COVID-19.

The CDR3 spells CASSDGQGQSLAKNIQYF. DNA of the CDR3: TGTGCCAGCAGTGACGGGCAGGGGCAAAGTCTAGCCAAAAACATTCAGTACTTC. This chain uses TRBV25-1 with TRBJ2-4; D might be TRBD1 (6 bases). The CDR3 extends over 18 amino acids. Between the trimmed V and J ends, which lost 3 bases and 0 bases, there was a span of 18 bases. From germline, CDR1 is MGHDK and CDR2 SYGVNS.